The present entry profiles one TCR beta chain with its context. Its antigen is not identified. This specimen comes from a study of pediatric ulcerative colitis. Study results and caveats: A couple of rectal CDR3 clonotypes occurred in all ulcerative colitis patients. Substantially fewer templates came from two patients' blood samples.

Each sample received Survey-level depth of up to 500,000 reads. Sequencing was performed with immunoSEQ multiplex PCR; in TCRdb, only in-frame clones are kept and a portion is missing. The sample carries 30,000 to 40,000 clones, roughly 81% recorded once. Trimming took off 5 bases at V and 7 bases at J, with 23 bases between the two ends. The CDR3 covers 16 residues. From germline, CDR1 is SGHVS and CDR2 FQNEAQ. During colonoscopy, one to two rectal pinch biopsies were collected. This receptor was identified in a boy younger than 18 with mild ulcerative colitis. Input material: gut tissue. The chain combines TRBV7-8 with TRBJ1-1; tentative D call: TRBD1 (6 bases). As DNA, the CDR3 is TGTGCCAGCAGCGATGACGGGGGGCTGCGCTTTTTTGAAGCTTTCTTT. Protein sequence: CASSDDGGLRFFEAFF.